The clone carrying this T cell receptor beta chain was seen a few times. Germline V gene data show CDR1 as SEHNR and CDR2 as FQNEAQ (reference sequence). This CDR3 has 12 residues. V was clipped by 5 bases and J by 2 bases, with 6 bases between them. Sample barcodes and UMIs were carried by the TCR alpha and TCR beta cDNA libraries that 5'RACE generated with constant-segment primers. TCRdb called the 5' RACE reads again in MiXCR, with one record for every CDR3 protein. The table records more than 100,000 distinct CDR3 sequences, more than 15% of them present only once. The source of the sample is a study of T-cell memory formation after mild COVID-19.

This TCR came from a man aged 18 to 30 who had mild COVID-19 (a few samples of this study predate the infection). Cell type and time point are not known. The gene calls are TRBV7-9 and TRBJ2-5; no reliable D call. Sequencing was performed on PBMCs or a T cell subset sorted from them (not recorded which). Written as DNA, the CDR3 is TGTGCCAGCAGCGCCCGGCAAGAGACCCAGTACTTC. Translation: CASSARQETQYF.